One T cell receptor (beta chain) is described in this entry. No antigen is known for it. The sample belongs to a study of shared clonotypes between healthy human individuals. Whole-study results and caveats: Naive subsets usually exceeded memory subsets in estimated richness.

The study drew all its donors from Caucasian adults living in Nashville, Tennessee. From germline, CDR1 is KGHSH and CDR2 LQKENI. The V gene end was trimmed by 2 bases and the J gene end by 3 bases; junction bases not matched to a gene: 8. This CDR3 has 16 amino acids. The authors ran the assay at deep level. Produced via immunoSEQ multiplex PCR; TCRdb's table is partial and in-frame only. This sample has approximately 320,000 clones; around 87% occur once, and the top ten carry 15% to 20%. Sample: memory CD8+ T cells sorted from blood. Subset here: CD45RO+ cells pooled with CCR7-negative TemRA cells. This chain uses TRBV18 with TRBJ2-3; TRBD2 matches at 7 bases. The TCR was taken from a man aged 18 to 30 in good health. The CDR3 DNA reads as TGTGCCAGCTCACCAATAGCACTAGCGCTTACAGATACGCAGTATTTT. It is translated as CASSPIALALTDTQYF.